Listed here are 18 T cell receptor beta chains from one sample, sequenced in a study of T-cell memory formation after mild COVID-19. MiXCR, applied by TCRdb to the 5' RACE reads, yields one record per CDR3 protein. The repertoire holds fewer than 250,000 distinct CDR3 sequences, with approximately 20% as singletons. The specimen sequenced was PBMCs or a T cell subset sorted from them (not recorded which). The origin of the receptors is an adult woman who had mild COVID-19 (a few samples of this study predate the infection). Cell type and time point are not known.

The sample holds many counts of this clonotype. The genes are TRBV7-9 and TRBJ1-1; maybe TRBD1 (6 bases). Trimming took 1 base from V and 4 from J, leaving 7 bases between them. Germline V lookup: CDR1 SEHNR, CDR2 FQNEAQ (reference sequence). This CDR3 is built from 13 residues. The CDR3 region has the DNA TGTGCCAGCAGCTTAGAAGGGGGCACTGAAGCTTTCTTT. It encodes CASSLEGGTEAFF.

The V call is TRBV7-2, the J call TRBJ2-1, with 13 bases identical to TRBD2. The CDR3 consists of 14 residues. V shed 9 bases, J shed 9 bases, and the junction held 8 bases outside the gene matches. CDR1 is SGHTA, CDR2 FQGNSA, per germline. CDR3 sequence reads: CASQTSGRKGEQFF. Written as DNA, the CDR3 is TGTGCCAGTCAGACTAGCGGGAGGAAGGGTGAGCAGTTCTTC.

The J gene is TRBJ1-6, the V gene TRBV30; TRBD1 is a possible D gene (5 bases). Germline V lookup: CDR1 GTSNPN, CDR2 SVGIG (reference sequence). CDR3 length: 12 amino acids. The V gene lost 2 bases and the J gene lost 14 bases, with 13 bases spanning the gap. CDR3 coding DNA: TGTGCCTGGAGTCTCGGCCCGGGGGCCCTCCACTTT. Protein sequence: CAWSLGPGALHF. The full variable domain, in which reference TRBV30 and TRBJ1-6 provide the parts outside the CDR3, is SQTIHQWPATLVQPVGSPLSLECTVEGTSNPNLYWYRQAAGRGLQLLFYSVGIGQISSEVPQNLSASRPQDRQFILSSKKLLLSDSGFYLCAWSLGPGALHFGNGTRLTVT.

The V and J genes are TRBV27 and TRBJ1-1; tentative D call: TRBD1 (6 bases). In germline, CDR1 is MNHEY, CDR2 SMNVEV (reference sequence). CDR3 length: 14 residues. V dropped 2 bases and J dropped 5 bases, with 12 bases sitting between them. CDR3 DNA sequence: TGTGCCAGCAGTTTAGGTGCAGGGGCTACTGAAGCTTTCTTT. Protein product: CASSLGAGATEAFF.

This clonotype was counted between two and nine times. The CDR3 sequence: CASSLAGSQPQHF. CDR3 DNA sequence: TGCGCCAGCAGCTTGGCAGGATCTCAGCCCCAGCATTTT. The chain combines TRBV5-1 with TRBJ1-5; D is unclear. V was cut by 0 bases and J by 6 bases, with 7 bases left in between. The CDR3 loop spans 13 amino acids. Germline V gene sequence: CDR1 SGHRS, CDR2 YFSETQ. The full variable domain, its missing parts supplied by reference TRBV5-1 and TRBJ1-5, is KAGVTQTPRYLIKTRGQQVTLSCSPISGHRSVSWYQQTPGQGLQFLFEYFSETQRNKGNFPGRFSGRQFSNSRSEMNVSTLELGDSALYLCASSLAGSQPQHFGDGTRLSIL.

This clonotype occurred many times. The chain uses TRBV15 and TRBJ2-1; 8 bases map to TRBD2. Germline loops: CDR1 LNHNV, CDR2 YYDKDF (reference sequence). This CDR3 region has 16 residues. The V segment lost 0 bases and the J segment 7 bases; nucleotides outside the gene matches: 8. The DNA of the CDR3 is TGTGCCACCAGCAGAGATAGAGCGGGGGCCCTAAATGAGCAGTTCTTC. It translates to CATSRDRAGALNEQFF.

The chain combines TRBV6-1 with TRBJ1-2; D possibly corresponds to TRBD1 (5 bases). Germline V CDR1 and CDR2: MNHNS, SASEGT. V gave up 8 bases and J gave up 7 bases, with 23 bases separating them. The CDR3 spans 15 residues. CDR3 sequence (DNA): TGTGCCAGCTTCGGGAGGCTGACCTTAGGGGTTGGCTACACCTTC. Translated: CASFGRLTLGVGYTF.

The J gene is TRBJ1-1, the V gene TRBV12-3 or TRBV12-4, with D unclear. Trimming took 6 bases from V and 1 from J, leaving 12 bases between them. CDR3 length: 14 residues. The CDR3 coding sequence is TGTGCCAGCAGCCTCTCGGATCAGAACACTGAAGCTTTCTTT. This encodes CASSLSDQNTEAFF.

This clonotype was picked up a small number of times. The J gene is TRBJ2-1, the V gene TRBV18; D gene ambiguous. Looked up from germline, CDR1 is KGHSH and CDR2 is LQKENI. The CDR3 loop spans 12 amino acids. Trimming cost V 3 bases and J 7 bases, with 7 bases left between them. This CDR3 reads CASSPIGNEQFF. The CDR3 DNA reads TGTGCCAGCTCACCCATAGGGAATGAGCAGTTCTTC.

The chain has TRBV7-9 and TRBJ1-4, with TRBD1 matching over 11 bases. The germline V gene encodes CDR1 SEHNR and CDR2 FQNEAQ (reference sequence). CDR3 length: 14 residues. V gave up 5 bases and J gave up 5 bases; unmatched junction bases: 1. The CDR3 spells CASSRTGGNEKLFF. The DNA of the CDR3 is TGTGCCAGCAGCCGGACAGGGGGCAATGAAAAACTGTTTTTT.

This clonotype was detected a few times. The chain recombines TRBV4-2 with TRBJ1-1, with D unclear. Trimming stripped 1 base from V and 1 base from J, with 10 bases between. Germline-derived CDR1 and CDR2 are LGHNA and YNFKEQ. This CDR3 region has 15 residues. CDR3 DNA sequence: TGTGCCAGCAGCCAAGTAACCGCGGGGAACACTGAAGCTTTCTTT. It encodes CASSQVTAGNTEAFF.

The chain uses TRBV5-1 and TRBJ2-2; possible D gene TRBD2, 6 bases. Looked up from germline, CDR1 is SGHRS and CDR2 is YFSETQ. Trimming pared 8 bases from V and 2 bases from J, leaving 10 bases between. The CDR3 length is 13 residues. As DNA, the CDR3 is TGCGCCAGTGGGGACTTTAACACCGGGGAGCTGTTTTTT. Translating gives CASGDFNTGELFF.

In this sample, this clonotype turned up once. This may stem from a read error, because a much larger clone lies one nucleotide away. The V call is TRBV5-6, the J call TRBJ2-6; D gene unclear. There are 14 residues in the CDR3. Germline lookup yields CDR1 SGHDT and CDR2 YYEEEE. V dropped 4 bases and J dropped 3 bases, with 8 bases sitting between them. As DNA, the CDR3 is TGTGCCAGCAGCCGGATAAATGGGGCCAACGTCCTGACTTTC. This encodes CASSRINGANVLTF.

This clonotype has more than one count but fewer than ten. The V gene is TRBV30, the J gene TRBJ1-1, with 8 nucleotides matching TRBD1. The CDR3 is made up of 16 amino acids. Germline V CDR1 and CDR2: GTSNPN, SVGIG (reference sequence). Trimming took 2 bases from V and 0 from J; bases not matched to a gene: 8. The CDR3 sequence is CAWSPRGQGLNTEAFF. The CDR3 coding sequence is TGTGCCTGGAGTCCCAGGGGGCAGGGGCTGAACACTGAAGCTTTCTTT.

For the CDR3, the DNA is TGTGCCAGCAGCGGAGGAGGACTAGCGGGAGGCCAAGAGACCCAGTACTTC. Protein product: CASSGGGLAGGQETQYF. V and J are TRBV5-6 and TRBJ2-5; 14 nucleotides align to TRBD2. CDR3 length: 17 amino acids. The V gene end was trimmed by 4 bases and the J gene end by 1 base; junction bases not matched to a gene: 6. Looked up from germline, CDR1 is SGHDT and CDR2 is YYEEEE.

In its sample, this clonotype was seen many times. The rearrangement links TRBV5-1 to TRBJ2-1, with unresolved D. The germline V gene encodes CDR1 SGHRS and CDR2 YFSETQ. V was trimmed by 0 bases and J by 15 bases, leaving 13 bases between them. This CDR3 is built from 12 residues. The CDR3: CASSLADQTRFF. CDR3 nucleotides: TGCGCCAGCAGCTTGGCCGACCAAACTCGGTTCTTC.

This clonotype was recorded many times. The chain is built from TRBV15 and TRBJ2-7, with D maybe TRBD2 (6 bases). The germline V gene has CDR1 LNHNV and CDR2 YYDKDF (reference sequence). This CDR3 comprises 14 residues. Trimming stripped 1 base from V and 0 bases from J, with 7 bases between. The CDR3 here is CATSRGGDSYEQYF. The CDR3 DNA follows: TGTGCCACCAGCAGAGGGGGGGACTCCTACGAGCAGTACTTC.

The CDR3 here is CASSGTGTAGSPLHF. The CDR3 DNA is TGTGCCAGCAGTGGAACCGGGACAGCGGGTTCACCCCTCCACTTT. This chain joins TRBV2 and TRBJ1-6, with 7 bases identical to TRBD1. Germline assignment: CDR1 SNHLY and CDR2 FYNNEI. The CDR3 runs 15 residues. The J segment lost 9 bases and the V segment lost 4 bases, leaving 9 bases of the junction unmatched.